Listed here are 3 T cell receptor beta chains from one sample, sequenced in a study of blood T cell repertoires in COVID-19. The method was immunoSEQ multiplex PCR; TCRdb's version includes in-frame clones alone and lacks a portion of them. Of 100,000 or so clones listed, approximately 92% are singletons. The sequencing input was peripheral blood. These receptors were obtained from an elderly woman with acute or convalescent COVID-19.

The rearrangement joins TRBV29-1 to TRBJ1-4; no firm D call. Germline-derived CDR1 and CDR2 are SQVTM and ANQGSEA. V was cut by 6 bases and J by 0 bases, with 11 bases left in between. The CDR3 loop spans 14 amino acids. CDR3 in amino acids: CSVVNLATNEKLFF. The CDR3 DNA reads TGCAGCGTCGTAAATCTTGCAACTAATGAAAAACTGTTTTTT. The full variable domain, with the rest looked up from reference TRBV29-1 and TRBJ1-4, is SAVISQKPSRDICQRGTSLTIQCQVDSQVTMMFWYRQQPGQSLTLIATANQGSEATYESGFVIDKFPISRPNLTFSTLTVSNMSPEDSSIYLCSVVNLATNEKLFFGSGTQLSVL.

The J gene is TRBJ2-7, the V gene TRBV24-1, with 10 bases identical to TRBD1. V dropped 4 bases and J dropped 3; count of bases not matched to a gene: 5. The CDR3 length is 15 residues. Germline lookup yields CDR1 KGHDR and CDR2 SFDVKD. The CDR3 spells CATSDPDRGIYEQYF. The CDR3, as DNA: TGTGCCACCAGTGACCCGGACAGGGGGATCTACGAGCAGTACTTC.

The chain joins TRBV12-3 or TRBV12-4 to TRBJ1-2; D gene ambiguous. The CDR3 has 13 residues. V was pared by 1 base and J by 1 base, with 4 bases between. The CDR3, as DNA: TGTGCCAGCAGTTTAGGAGGTAACTATGGCTACACCTTC. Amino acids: CASSLGGNYGYTF.